Listed below are T cell receptor beta chains from one sample, sequenced in a study of CD8+ T cells in alopecia areata. Generated by immunoSEQ multiplex PCR, the TCRdb table keeps only in-frame clones and is missing some. Counted here are roughly 230,000 clones, over 40% occurring once; the ten biggest clones make up about 2.6%. The specimen comprised CD4+ T cells sorted from blood, sampled at approximately week 36, from a patient treated with tofacitinib. The receptors derive from a human donor with alopecia areata. CDR3s include the opening cysteine and the closing phenylalanine or tryptophan. A D gene is named only where the DNA matches it firmly. Expanded clones get a size class; other rows say once, few or many, or leave the size out.

clone_size,d_call,j_call,v_call,cdr3_aa,cdr3_nt
-,-,TRBJ2-1,TRBV11-3,CASSLSVTVNEQFF,TGTGCCAGCAGCTTGTCCGTAACCGTCAATGAGCAGTTCTTC
-,-,TRBJ2-2,TRBV7-2,CASSLERGTGELFF,TGTGCCAGCAGCTTAGAAAGAGGCACCGGGGAGCTGTTTTTT
few,-,TRBJ2-7,TRBV7-2,CASSPQGLYEQYF,TGTGCCAGCAGCCCACAGGGTCTCTACGAGCAGTACTTC
few,TRBD2,TRBJ2-3,TRBV29-1,CSVLLAGGTDTQYF,TGCAGCGTCCTCTTAGCGGGAGGCACAGATACGCAGTATTTT
-,TRBD2,TRBJ2-5,TRBV7-2,CASSLSLAVGETQYF,TGTGCCAGCAGCTTAAGTCTAGCGGTGGGAGAAACCCAGTACTTC
few,-,TRBJ2-7,TRBV18,CASSPSGSGHEQYF,TGTGCCAGCTCACCATCCGGGAGTGGCCACGAGCAGTACTTC
-,-,TRBJ2-7,TRBV5-5,CASSLGLQGWNEQYF,TGTGCCAGCAGCTTGGGATTACAGGGATGGAACGAGCAGTACTTC
few,TRBD1,TRBJ1-1,TRBV7-2,CASSRNRGLDAFF,TGTGCCAGCAGCAGAAACAGGGGTTTGGATGCTTTCTTT
few,TRBD1,TRBJ1-5,TRBV6-5,CASSQTGSNQPQHF,TGTGCCAGCAGCCAGACAGGGTCTAATCAGCCCCAGCATTTT
few,TRBD1,TRBJ2-3,TRBV7-2,CASSSGTGSTDTQYF,TGTGCCAGCAGCTCCGGGACAGGGAGCACAGATACGCAGTATTTT
-,-,TRBJ2-3,TRBV2,CASSEPPGGHPDTQYF,TGTGCCAGCAGTGAACCCCCTGGGGGGCACCCAGATACGCAGTATTTT
-,-,TRBJ2-7,TRBV7-2,CASSLVSTLGYEQYF,TGTGCCAGCAGCTTAGTCTCCACCCTGGGCTACGAGCAGTACTTC
few,TRBD1,TRBJ2-7,TRBV29-1,CSVEGTGGYEQYF,TGCAGCGTTGAAGGGACAGGGGGGTACGAGCAGTACTTC
few,-,TRBJ2-1,TRBV6-5,CASSTDTSYNEQFF,TGTGCCAGCAGTACGGACACCTCCTACAATGAGCAGTTCTTC
-,TRBD1,TRBJ2-3,TRBV29-1,CSVEATTGGTDTQYF,TGCAGCGTTGAAGCAACGACAGGGGGCACAGATACGCAGTATTTT
few,TRBD1,TRBJ1-1,TRBV19,CASSTDRGGTEAFF,TGTGCCAGTAGTACCGACAGGGGCGGCACTGAAGCTTTCTTT
-,-,TRBJ2-7,TRBV7-7,CASSPRTYEQYF,TGTGCCAGCAGCCCCCGGACCTACGAGCAGTACTTC
few,TRBD2,TRBJ2-1,TRBV6-5,CASSYSRTSYHNEQFF,TGTGCCAGCAGTTACAGTCGGACTAGCTACCACAATGAGCAGTTCTTC
-,-,TRBJ1-2,TRBV18,CASSPGPNYGYTF,TGTGCCAGCTCACCAGGGCCCAACTATGGCTACACCTTC
few,-,TRBJ2-5,TRBV29-1,CSDAGVGETQYF,TGCAGCGATGCAGGGGTGGGAGAGACCCAGTACTTC
-,-,TRBJ1-3,TRBV5-1,CASSLPPVSGNTIYF,TGCGCCAGCAGCCTTCCACCGGTCTCTGGAAACACCATATATTTT
-,-,TRBJ2-5,TRBV29-1,CSVAFETQYF,TGCAGCGTTGCCTTTGAGACCCAGTACTTC
-,TRBD1,TRBJ2-1,TRBV5-1,CASSSRDRSYNEQFF,TGCGCCAGCAGCTCCCGGGACAGGTCCTACAATGAGCAGTTCTTC
-,-,TRBJ2-2,TRBV7-9,CASSVDNPTGELFF,TGTGCCAGCAGCGTGGACAACCCAACCGGGGAGCTGTTTTTT
-,TRBD2,TRBJ2-3,TRBV30,CAWSPRLALSTDTQYF,TGTGCCTGGAGTCCCAGACTAGCGCTCTCCACAGATACGCAGTATTTT
few,-,TRBJ2-7,TRBV28,CASSSAGAYEQYF,TGTGCCAGCAGTTCGGCAGGAGCCTACGAGCAGTACTTC
-,-,TRBJ1-1,TRBV9,CASSALTMTNTEAFF,TGTGCCAGCAGCGCCCTCACCATGACGAACACTGAAGCTTTCTTT
-,-,TRBJ2-1,TRBV7-3,CASSLDPSSYNEQFF,TGTGCCAGCAGCTTAGATCCTAGCTCCTACAATGAGCAGTTCTTC
-,-,TRBJ2-2,TRBV25-1,CASTWTFAGELFF,TGTGCCAGCACCTGGACCTTCGCCGGGGAGCTGTTTTTT
few,-,TRBJ1-5,TRBV9,CASGEGGDQPQHF,TGTGCCAGCGGGGAGGGCGGGGATCAGCCCCAGCATTTT
few,TRBD1,TRBJ2-2,TRBV30,CAWCAGTGGTGELFF,TGTGCCTGGTGTGCCGGGACAGGGGGCACCGGGGAGCTGTTTTTT
-,TRBD2,TRBJ2-3,TRBV7-3,CASSLAGRTDTQYF,TGTGCCAGCAGTCTAGCGGGACGCACAGATACGCAGTATTTT
-,-,TRBJ2-7,TRBV7-2,CASSLAVGPSYEQYF,TGTGCCAGCAGCTTAGCGGTGGGTCCGTCCTACGAGCAGTACTTC
-,TRBD1,TRBJ1-3,TRBV27,CASSSRQGYSGNTIYF,TGTGCCAGCAGTTCCAGACAGGGGTACTCTGGAAACACCATATATTTT